The 24 T cell receptor beta chains given below trace back to one sample, sequenced in a study of blood T cell repertoires in COVID-19. Profiling relied on immunoSEQ multiplex PCR, and the TCRdb table lists in-frame clones only, not all of them. Here the sample spans more than 65,000 clones, approximately 86% being singletons. Input material: peripheral blood. These receptor sequences come from a woman in her fifties or sixties with acute or convalescent COVID-19.

As DNA, the CDR3 is TGTGCCAGCAGCCGGACAGGGTCATTGGCAGATACGCAGTATTTT. Its protein is CASSRTGSLADTQYF. The rearrangement links TRBV7-2 to TRBJ2-3, with TRBD1 identical over 8 bases. V lost 5 bases to trimming and J lost 4 bases; unmatched junction nucleotides: 8. The CDR3 contains 15 residues. CDR1 SGHTA and CDR2 FQGNSA come from the germline V gene. Looking up the rest from reference TRBV7-2 and TRBJ2-3 gives the full variable domain: GAGVSQSPSNKVTEKGKDVELRCDPISGHTALYWYRQSLGQGLEFLIYFQGNSAPDKSGLPSDRFSAERTGGSVSTLTIQRTQQEDSAVYLCASSRTGSLADTQYFGPGTRLTVL.

The chain couples TRBV19 to TRBJ1-1; TRBD1 aligns across 7 bases. V was pared by 8 bases and J by 1 base, with 4 bases of the junction left unmatched. This CDR3 has 13 residues. Germline loops: CDR1 LNHDA, CDR2 SQIVND (reference sequence). CDR3 bases: TGTGCCAGTGGCCGACAGGGGAACACTGAAGCTTTCTTT. Its protein is CASGRQGNTEAFF.

CDR3: CASSSPRPREGYTF. The CDR3 region has the DNA TGTGCCAGCAGCTCACCCCGGCCTCGGGAAGGCTACACCTTC. The chain links TRBV5-4 to TRBJ1-2; D is uncertain. Trimming pared 3 bases from V and 8 bases from J, leaving 17 bases between. CDR3 length: 14 residues. Per the germline V gene, CDR1 is SGHNT and CDR2 is YYREEE (reference sequence).

The CDR3 region is CASHPAGRTEAFF. CDR3 DNA sequence: TGTGCCAGCCACCCGGCTGGGAGGACTGAAGCTTTCTTT. This chain links TRBV18 with TRBJ1-1, with D unclear. Deletions cut 8 bases from V and 5 bases from J, with 15 bases between. Per the germline V gene, CDR1 is KGHSH and CDR2 is LQKENI. The CDR3 extends over 13 amino acids.

CDR3 protein: CASSYSDFGLNTEAFF. The CDR3, as DNA: TGTGCCAGCAGTTACTCGGACTTCGGATTGAACACTGAAGCTTTCTTT. The rearrangement joins TRBV6-5 to TRBJ1-1; D remains unclear. The CDR3 has 16 amino acids. Germline loops: CDR1 MNHEY, CDR2 SVGAGI. The V gene lost 0 bases and the J gene lost 0 bases, with 11 bases spanning the gap.

V gene TRBV21-1 combines with J gene TRBJ2-7; TRBD1 reflects the table's D call only, with no check against the DNA. TRBV21-1 is a pseudogene locus. CDR3 length: 16 amino acids. CDR3 coding DNA: TGTGCCAGCAGCTCTCATCAGACAGGACCATCCTACGAGCAGTACTTC. This encodes CASSSHQTGPSYEQYF.

This clone was observed once. J is TRBJ2-3 and V is TRBV21-1; the D call TRBD1 from the table was never checked on the DNA. TRBV21-1 is recorded as a pseudogene. The CDR3 consists of 9 residues. CDR3 nucleotides: TGTGCCATCACAGTTGCGCAGTATTTT. Protein product: CAITVAQYF.

The J gene is TRBJ2-7, the V gene TRBV9, with a tentative D call TRBD2 (6 bases). With 4 bases removed from V and 3 bases from J, the gap between germline ends came to 17 bases. This CDR3 is built from 15 residues. Per germline, CDR1 SGDLS and CDR2 YYNGEE. CDR3: CASSPPAGLIYEQYF. The DNA of the CDR3 is TGTGCCAGCAGCCCCCCCGCAGGACTAATCTACGAGCAGTACTTC. Together with reference TRBV9 and TRBJ2-7, the CDR3 gives the full variable domain: DSGVTQTPKHLITATGQRVTLRCSPRSGDLSVYWYQQSLDQGLQFLIQYYNGEERAKGNILERFSAQQFPDLHSELNLSSLELGDSALYFCASSPPAGLIYEQYFGPGTRLTVT.

The chain links TRBV7-9 to TRBJ2-1; 8 bases fit TRBD1. This CDR3 contains 15 residues. Germline trimming cut 2 bases from V and 8 bases from J; bases unmatched to any gene: 8. In germline, CDR1 is SEHNR, CDR2 FQNEAQ (reference sequence). The CDR3 region has the DNA TGTGCCAGCAGCTTAATGCGCAGGGGGCAGGATGAGCAGTTCTTC. Translating it yields CASSLMRRGQDEQFF.

V is TRBV19 and J is TRBJ2-6; 7 nucleotides match TRBD2. With 5 bases clipped from V and 4 bases from J, the junction kept 11 bases outside the gene matches. Germline V gene data show CDR1 as LNHDA and CDR2 as SQIVND (reference sequence). This CDR3 has 17 amino acids. The CDR3 loop is CASSSRGVTTGANVLTF. The CDR3 nucleotides read TGTGCCAGTAGTTCCCGGGGGGTGACAACCGGGGCCAACGTCCTGACTTTC.

The chain links TRBV19 to TRBJ1-1; 7 bases agree with TRBD1. With 10 bases clipped from V and 1 base from J, the junction kept 6 bases outside the gene matches. The V gene's germline CDR1 is LNHDA and CDR2 SQIVND (reference sequence). The CDR3 is 13 amino acids. The CDR3 spells CATGGHANTEAFF. CDR3 nucleotide sequence: TGTGCCACAGGGGGACACGCGAACACTGAAGCTTTCTTT.

This chain uses TRBV5-6 with TRBJ1-1; unclear D gene. The CDR3 totals 16 residues. The germline V gene encodes CDR1 SGHDT and CDR2 YYEEEE. Trimming pared 2 bases from V and 2 bases from J, leaving 16 bases between. Here the CDR3 DNA reads TGTGCCAGCAGCTTTGGGCTCGGGAAGGATAACACTGAAGCTTTCTTT. The encoded protein is CASSFGLGKDNTEAFF.

This sequence joins TRBV14 and TRBJ1-1; D not certain. The CDR3 is 13 amino acids. Between the trimmed V and J ends, which lost 4 bases and 0 bases, there was a span of 6 bases. CDR1 is SGHDN and CDR2 is FVKESK in the germline V gene. CDR3 DNA: TGTGCCAGCAGCCCGTACATGAACACTGAAGCTTTCTTT. Translation gives CASSPYMNTEAFF.

V gene TRBV24-1 combines with J gene TRBJ2-1; no definite D call. This CDR3 contains 15 residues. The V end was cut by 3 bases, the J end by 6 bases, with 14 bases between. CDR1 is KGHDR and CDR2 is SFDVKD in the germline V gene. CDR3 residues: CATSDTKKPANEQFF. In DNA form, the CDR3 reads TGTGCCACCAGTGATACTAAGAAGCCCGCCAATGAGCAGTTCTTC.

The rearrangement uses TRBV11-3 and TRBJ1-1; 9 bases align to TRBD1. After removal of 6 bases from V and 11 bases from J, the junction contained 7 bases not matched to a gene. From germline, CDR1 is SGHNT and CDR2 YENEEA. The CDR3 is 12 residues long. CDR3 sequence: CASSTRQGEAFF. The CDR3 coding sequence is TGTGCCAGCAGTACTAGACAGGGGGAGGCTTTCTTT.

The chain links TRBV7-9 to TRBJ2-7, with a tentative D call TRBD1 (5 bases). This CDR3 contains 14 residues. Germline V gene lookup returns CDR1 SEHNR and CDR2 FQNEAQ (reference sequence). V lost 1 base and J lost 5, with 12 bases in between. The DNA of the CDR3 is TGTGCCAGCAGCTTAGTACTAAGGGGCGACGAGCAGTACTTC. This translates into CASSLVLRGDEQYF.

This clone was seen only once. CDR3 sequence (DNA): TGTGCCAGCAGCTTGTGGGCAGTTAGCAATCAGCCCCAGCATTTT. Residues: CASSLWAVSNQPQHF. This rearrangement joins TRBV5-8 to TRBJ1-5; D is ambiguous. Germline-derived CDR1 and CDR2 are SGHTS and YDEGEE. Trimming stripped 1 base from V and 0 bases from J, with 8 bases between. The CDR3 has 15 amino acids.

The chain carries TRBV9 and TRBJ2-2, with a weak D call TRBD1 (6 bases). The CDR3 totals 16 residues. Germline values: CDR1 SGDLS, CDR2 YYNGEE. Deletions cut 2 bases from V and 0 bases from J, with 11 bases between. The CDR3 loop is CASSVLGTPNTGELFF. The DNA for the CDR3 is TGTGCCAGCAGCGTGTTAGGGACACCGAACACCGGGGAGCTGTTTTTT.

The rearrangement joins TRBV28 to TRBJ2-4; D gene uncertain. The CDR3 sequence is 12 residues long. Germline loops: CDR1 MDHEN, CDR2 SYDVKM. The CDR3 DNA reads TGTGCAGTGTCGGGTCTAGAAAACATTCAGTACTTC. Protein sequence: CAVSGLENIQYF.

The V gene is TRBV28, the J gene TRBJ2-7, with 8 bases identical to TRBD1. With 4 bases clipped from V and 2 bases from J, the junction kept 4 bases outside the gene matches. Germline CDR1 reads MDHEN; CDR2 reads SYDVKM. CDR3 length: 14 amino acids. As DNA, the CDR3 is TGTGCCAGCAGTTGGGACAGGTCACCCTACGAGCAGTACTTC. This codes for CASSWDRSPYEQYF.

V and J are TRBV4-1 and TRBJ1-2; D might be TRBD1 (5 bases). V lost 1 base and J 0 bases, leaving 15 bases between the germline ends. Germline V gene sequence: CDR1 MGHRA, CDR2 YSYEKL. The CDR3 contains 17 residues. The CDR3, as DNA: TGCGCCAGCAGCCAAGTCCATAGCGGGGCTTCTAACTATGGCTACACCTTC. It encodes CASSQVHSGASNYGYTF.

The chain recombines TRBV6-5 with TRBJ1-5; TRBD1 is a possible D gene (6 bases). This CDR3 spans 13 amino acids. V shed 7 bases and J shed 6 bases, with 13 bases lying between them. Looked up from germline, CDR1 is MNHEY and CDR2 is SVGAGI. CDR3 in DNA: TGTGCCAGCAAAACAGGGCTGGGTCAGCCCCAGCATTTT. It translates to CASKTGLGQPQHF.

The DNA of the CDR3 is TGTGCCAGCAGCCACGTAGTTTCGGCTGAAGCTTTCTTT. It codes for CASSHVVSAEAFF. This sequence joins TRBV7-2 and TRBJ1-1, with D unresolved. The CDR3 is 13 residues long. Trimming pared 5 bases from V and 6 bases from J, leaving 13 bases between. The germline V gene encodes CDR1 SGHTA and CDR2 FQGNSA.

In its sample, this clone was seen once. This chain uses TRBV18 with TRBJ2-7; weak D call: TRBD1 (5 bases). Germline CDR1 is KGHSH and CDR2 is LQKENI. Trimming took 6 bases from V and 9 from J, leaving 21 bases between them. The CDR3 runs 14 residues. CDR3 nucleotide sequence: TGTGCCAGCTCGCCGACAGATACAACCCCCGGGCAGTACTTC. Translated: CASSPTDTTPGQYF.